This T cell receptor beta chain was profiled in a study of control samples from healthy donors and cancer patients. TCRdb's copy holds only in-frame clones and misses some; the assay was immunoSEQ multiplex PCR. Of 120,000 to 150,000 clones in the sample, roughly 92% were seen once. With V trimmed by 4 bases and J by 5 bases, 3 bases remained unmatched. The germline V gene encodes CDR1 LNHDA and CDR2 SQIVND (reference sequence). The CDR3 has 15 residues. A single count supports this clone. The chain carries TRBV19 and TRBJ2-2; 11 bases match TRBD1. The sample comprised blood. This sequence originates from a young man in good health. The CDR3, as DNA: TGTGCCAGTAGTAGGGGACAGGGGGGGACCGGGGAGCTGTTTTTT. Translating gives CASSRGQGGTGELFF.